The T cell receptor beta chain under discussion was sequenced for a study of T cell responses to AZD1222 COVID-19 vaccine. On the study more broadly: Second doses were pooled across both intervals (about 4 or about 12 weeks).

TCRdb's table, derived via immunoSEQ multiplex PCR, lists solely in-frame clones and lacks some. Counted here are roughly 140,000 clones, 80% to 90% occurring once; the ten biggest clones make up roughly 1.5%. As concerns this clone: As yet, its antigen is unknown.

Trimming removed 5 bases at V and 11 bases at J, with 13 bases between. The CDR3 has 13 amino acids. Germline assignment: CDR1 MNHEY and CDR2 SVGAGI. Findings and caveats of the study: Compared with day 0, the breadth and depth of the Spike-specific TCR repertoire rose significantly after two doses of AZD1222. Baseline antibody screening turned up just a handful of seropositive AZD1222 recipients.

The rearrangement joins TRBV6-5 to TRBJ1-6; D remains unclear. This receptor was taken from an adult in good health. Sequenced here: peripheral blood, sampled on day 0 of AZD1222 vaccination. The CDR3 region is CASSRKRAAPLHF. The CDR3 DNA reads as TGTGCCAGCAGTCGTAAACGGGCGGCACCCCTCCACTTT.